The clone carrying this T cell receptor (beta chain) was seen only once. These data are taken from a study of control samples from healthy donors and cancer patients. Profiling relied on immunoSEQ multiplex PCR, and the TCRdb table lists in-frame clones only, not all of them. The table shows about 120,000 clones, with 91% occurring only once. The CDR3 spans 13 residues. V was clipped by 6 bases and J by 1 base, with 9 bases between them. V usage is TRBV12-3 or TRBV12-4 and J usage is TRBJ1-1, with a tentative D call TRBD1 (5 bases). The sequencing input was blood. The clonotype comes from a young woman in good health. DNA of the CDR3: TGTGCCAGCAGGGACACTTGGAACACTGAAGCTTTCTTT. Translating gives CASRDTWNTEAFF.